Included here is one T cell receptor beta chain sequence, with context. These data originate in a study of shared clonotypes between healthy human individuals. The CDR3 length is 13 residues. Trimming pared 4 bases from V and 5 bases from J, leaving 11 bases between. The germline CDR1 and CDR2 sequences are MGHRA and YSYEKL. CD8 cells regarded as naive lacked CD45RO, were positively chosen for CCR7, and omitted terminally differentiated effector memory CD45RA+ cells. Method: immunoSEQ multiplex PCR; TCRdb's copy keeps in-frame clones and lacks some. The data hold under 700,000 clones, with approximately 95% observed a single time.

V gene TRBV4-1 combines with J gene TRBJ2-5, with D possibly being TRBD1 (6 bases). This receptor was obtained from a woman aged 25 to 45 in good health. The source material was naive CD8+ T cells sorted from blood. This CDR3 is CASSRWGLETQYF. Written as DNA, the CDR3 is TGCGCCAGCAGCCGGTGGGGGCTGGAGACCCAGTACTTC.